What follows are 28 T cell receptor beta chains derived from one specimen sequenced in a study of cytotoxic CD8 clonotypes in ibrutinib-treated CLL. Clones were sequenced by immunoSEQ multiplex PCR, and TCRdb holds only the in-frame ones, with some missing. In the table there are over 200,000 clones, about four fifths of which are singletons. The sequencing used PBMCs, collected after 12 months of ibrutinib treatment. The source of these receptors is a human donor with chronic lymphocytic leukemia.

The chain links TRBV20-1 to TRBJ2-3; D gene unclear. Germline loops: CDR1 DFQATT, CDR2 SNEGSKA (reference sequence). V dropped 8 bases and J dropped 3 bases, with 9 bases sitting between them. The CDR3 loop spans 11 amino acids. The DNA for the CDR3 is TGCAGTACCCAATCAACAGATACGCAGTATTTT. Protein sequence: CSTQSTDTQYF.

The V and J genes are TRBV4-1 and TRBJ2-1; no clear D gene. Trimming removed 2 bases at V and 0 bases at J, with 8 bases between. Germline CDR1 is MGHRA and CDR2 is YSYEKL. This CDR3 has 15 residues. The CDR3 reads CASSQHSSSYNEQFF. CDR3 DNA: TGCGCCAGCAGCCAACACAGTAGCTCCTACAATGAGCAGTTCTTC.

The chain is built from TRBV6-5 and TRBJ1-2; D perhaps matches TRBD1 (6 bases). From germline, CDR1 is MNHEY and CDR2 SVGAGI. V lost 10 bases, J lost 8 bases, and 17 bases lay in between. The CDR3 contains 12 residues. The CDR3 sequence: CATTQGLEGYTF. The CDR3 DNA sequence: TGTGCCACCACACAGGGCCTAGAGGGCTACACCTTC.

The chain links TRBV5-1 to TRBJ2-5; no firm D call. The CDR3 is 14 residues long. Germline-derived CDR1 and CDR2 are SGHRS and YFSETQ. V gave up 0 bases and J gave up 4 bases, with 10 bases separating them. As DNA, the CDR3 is TGCGCCAGCAGCTTGGCCTCTTCGGGAGAGACCCAGTACTTC. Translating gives CASSLASSGETQYF.

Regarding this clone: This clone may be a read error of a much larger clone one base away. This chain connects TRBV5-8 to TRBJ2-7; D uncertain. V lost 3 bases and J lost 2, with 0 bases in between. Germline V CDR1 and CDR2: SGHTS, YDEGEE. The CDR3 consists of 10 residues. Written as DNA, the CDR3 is TGTGCCAGCAGCTCCTACGAGCAGTACTTC. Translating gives CASSSYEQYF.

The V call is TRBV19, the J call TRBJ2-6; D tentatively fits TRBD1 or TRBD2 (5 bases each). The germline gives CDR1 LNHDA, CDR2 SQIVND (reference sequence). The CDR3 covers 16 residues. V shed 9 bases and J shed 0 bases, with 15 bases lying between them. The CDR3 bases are TGTGCCAGCCGGACGGGGACCTTCTCTGGGGCCAACGTCCTGACTTTC. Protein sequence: CASRTGTFSGANVLTF.

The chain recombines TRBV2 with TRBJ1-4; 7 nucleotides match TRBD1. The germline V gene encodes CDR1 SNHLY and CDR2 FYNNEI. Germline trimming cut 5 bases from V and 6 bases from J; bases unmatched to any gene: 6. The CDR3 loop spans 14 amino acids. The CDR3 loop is CASSPGTVHEKLFF. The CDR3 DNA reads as TGTGCCAGCAGTCCGGGGACAGTGCATGAAAAACTGTTTTTT.

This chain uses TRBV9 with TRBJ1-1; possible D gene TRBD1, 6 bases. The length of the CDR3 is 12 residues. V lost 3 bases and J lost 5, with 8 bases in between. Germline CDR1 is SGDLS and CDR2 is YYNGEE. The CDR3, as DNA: TGTGCCAGCAGCGCTGGACAGACTGAAGCTTTCTTT. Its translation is CASSAGQTEAFF. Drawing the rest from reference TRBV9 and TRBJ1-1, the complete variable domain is DSGVTQTPKHLITATGQRVTLRCSPRSGDLSVYWYQQSLDQGLQFLIQYYNGEERAKGNILERFSAQQFPDLHSELNLSSLELGDSALYFCASSAGQTEAFFGQGTRLTVV.

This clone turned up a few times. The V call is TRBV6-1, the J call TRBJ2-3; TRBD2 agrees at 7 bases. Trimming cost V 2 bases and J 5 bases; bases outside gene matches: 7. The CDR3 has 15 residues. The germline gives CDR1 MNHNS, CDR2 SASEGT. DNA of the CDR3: TGTGCCAGCAGTGAACTCCTACCGGGGGGAGATACGCAGTATTTT. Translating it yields CASSELLPGGDTQYF.

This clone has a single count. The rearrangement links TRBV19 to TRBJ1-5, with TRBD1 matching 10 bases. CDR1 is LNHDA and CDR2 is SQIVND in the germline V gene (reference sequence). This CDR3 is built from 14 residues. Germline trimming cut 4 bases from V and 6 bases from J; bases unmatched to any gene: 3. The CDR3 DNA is TGTGCCAGTAGTACCGGACAGGGGGGTCAGCCCCAGCATTTT. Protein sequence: CASSTGQGGQPQHF.

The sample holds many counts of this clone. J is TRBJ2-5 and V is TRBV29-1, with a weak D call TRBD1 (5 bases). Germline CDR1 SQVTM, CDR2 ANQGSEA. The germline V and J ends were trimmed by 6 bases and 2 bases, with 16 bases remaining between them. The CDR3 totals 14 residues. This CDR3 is CSVKTLRQQETQYF. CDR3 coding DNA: TGCAGCGTCAAAACACTACGACAGCAAGAGACCCAGTACTTC.

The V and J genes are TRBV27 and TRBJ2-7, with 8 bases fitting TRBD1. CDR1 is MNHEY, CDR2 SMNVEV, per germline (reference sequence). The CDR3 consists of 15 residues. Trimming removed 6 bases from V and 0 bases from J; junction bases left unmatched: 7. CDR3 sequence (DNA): TGTGCCAGCAGCACCAGGGGGCCCAGCTCCTACGAGCAGTACTTC. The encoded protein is CASSTRGPSSYEQYF.

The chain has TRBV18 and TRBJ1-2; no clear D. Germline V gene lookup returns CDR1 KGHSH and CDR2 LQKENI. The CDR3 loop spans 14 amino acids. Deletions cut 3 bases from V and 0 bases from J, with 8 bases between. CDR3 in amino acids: CASSPDTSNYGYTF. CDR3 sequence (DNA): TGTGCCAGCTCACCCGACACATCTAACTATGGCTACACCTTC.

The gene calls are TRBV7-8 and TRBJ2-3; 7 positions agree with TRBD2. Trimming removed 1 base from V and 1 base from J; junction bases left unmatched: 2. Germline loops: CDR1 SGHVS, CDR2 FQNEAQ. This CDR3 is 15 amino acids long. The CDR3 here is CASSLGTSGTDTQYF. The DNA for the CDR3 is TGTGCCAGCAGCTTAGGGACTAGTGGCACAGATACGCAGTATTTT.

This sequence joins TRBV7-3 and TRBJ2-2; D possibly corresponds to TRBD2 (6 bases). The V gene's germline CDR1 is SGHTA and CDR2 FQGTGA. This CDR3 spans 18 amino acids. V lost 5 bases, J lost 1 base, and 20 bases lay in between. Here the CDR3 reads CASSRPPAPEGNTGELFF. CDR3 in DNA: TGTGCCAGCAGCCGCCCCCCCGCACCGGAGGGGAACACCGGGGAGCTGTTTTTT.

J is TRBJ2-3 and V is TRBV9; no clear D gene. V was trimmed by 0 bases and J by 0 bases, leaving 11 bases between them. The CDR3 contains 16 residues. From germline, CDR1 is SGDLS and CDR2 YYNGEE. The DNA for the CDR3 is TGTGCCAGCAGCGTAGGTGCTAGTCAAAGCACAGATACGCAGTATTTT. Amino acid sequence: CASSVGASQSTDTQYF. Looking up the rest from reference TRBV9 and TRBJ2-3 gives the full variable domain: DSGVTQTPKHLITATGQRVTLRCSPRSGDLSVYWYQQSLDQGLQFLIQYYNGEERAKGNILERFSAQQFPDLHSELNLSSLELGDSALYFCASSVGASQSTDTQYFGPGTRLTVL.

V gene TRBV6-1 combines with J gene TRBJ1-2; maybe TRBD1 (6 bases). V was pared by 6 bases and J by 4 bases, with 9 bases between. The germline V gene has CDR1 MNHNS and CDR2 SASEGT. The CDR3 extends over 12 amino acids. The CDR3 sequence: CASSSDSYGYTF. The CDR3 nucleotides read TGTGCCAGCAGCTCGGACAGCTATGGCTACACCTTC.

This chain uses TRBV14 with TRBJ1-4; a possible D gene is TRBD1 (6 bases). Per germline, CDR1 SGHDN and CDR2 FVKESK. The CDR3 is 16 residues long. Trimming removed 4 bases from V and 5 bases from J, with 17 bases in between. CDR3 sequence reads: CASSLSGGRKNEKLFF. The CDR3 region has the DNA TGTGCCAGCAGCCTCAGCGGGGGCAGGAAAAATGAAAAACTGTTTTTT.

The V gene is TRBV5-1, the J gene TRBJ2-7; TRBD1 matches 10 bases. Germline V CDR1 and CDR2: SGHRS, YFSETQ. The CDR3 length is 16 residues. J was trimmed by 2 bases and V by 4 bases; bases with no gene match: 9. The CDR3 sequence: CASSPNRDRGTYEQYF. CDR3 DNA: TGCGCCAGCAGCCCCAACCGGGACAGGGGTACCTACGAGCAGTACTTC.

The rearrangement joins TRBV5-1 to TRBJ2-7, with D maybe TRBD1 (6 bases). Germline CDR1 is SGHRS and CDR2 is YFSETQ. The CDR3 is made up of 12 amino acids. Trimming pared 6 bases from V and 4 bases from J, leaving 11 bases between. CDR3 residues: CASTTDRYEQYF. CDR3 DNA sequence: TGCGCCAGCACCACGGACAGATACGAGCAGTACTTC.

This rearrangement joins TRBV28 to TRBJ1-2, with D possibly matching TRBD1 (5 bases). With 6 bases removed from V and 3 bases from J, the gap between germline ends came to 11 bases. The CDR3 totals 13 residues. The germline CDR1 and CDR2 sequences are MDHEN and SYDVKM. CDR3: CASRIGDHYGYTF. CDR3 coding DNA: TGTGCCAGCAGAATAGGGGACCACTATGGCTACACCTTC.

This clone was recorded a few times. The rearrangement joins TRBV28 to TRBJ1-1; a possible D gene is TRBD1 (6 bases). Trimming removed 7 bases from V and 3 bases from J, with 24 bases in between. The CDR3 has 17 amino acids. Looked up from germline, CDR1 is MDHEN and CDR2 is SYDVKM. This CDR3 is CASTTVTRRTAYTEAFF. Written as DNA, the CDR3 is TGTGCCAGCACTACGGTAACTCGAAGGACAGCTTACACTGAAGCTTTCTTT.

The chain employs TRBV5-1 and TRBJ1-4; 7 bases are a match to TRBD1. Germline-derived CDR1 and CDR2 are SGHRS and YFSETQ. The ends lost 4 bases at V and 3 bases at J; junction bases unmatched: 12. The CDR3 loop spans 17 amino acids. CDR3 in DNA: TGCGCCAGCAGCGGGGGACGAAGGACAGGATCTAATGAAAAACTGTTTTTT. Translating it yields CASSGGRRTGSNEKLFF. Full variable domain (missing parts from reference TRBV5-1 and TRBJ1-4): KAGVTQTPRYLIKTRGQQVTLSCSPISGHRSVSWYQQTPGQGLQFLFEYFSETQRNKGNFPGRFSGRQFSNSRSEMNVSTLELGDSALYLCASSGGRRTGSNEKLFFGSGTQLSVL.

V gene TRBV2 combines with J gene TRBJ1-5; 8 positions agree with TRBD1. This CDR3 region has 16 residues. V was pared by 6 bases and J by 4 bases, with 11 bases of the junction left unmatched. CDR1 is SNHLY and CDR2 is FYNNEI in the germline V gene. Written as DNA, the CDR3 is TGTGCCAGCAGGGTAGGGAGGCAGGGGGCGAATCAGCCCCAGCATTTT. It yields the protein CASRVGRQGANQPQHF.

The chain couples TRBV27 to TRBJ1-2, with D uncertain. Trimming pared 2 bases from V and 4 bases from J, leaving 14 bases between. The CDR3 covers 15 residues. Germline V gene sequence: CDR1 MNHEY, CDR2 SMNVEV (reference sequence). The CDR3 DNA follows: TGTGCCAGCAGTTTAGGTGGTTCTGGTGTCTATGGCTACACCTTC. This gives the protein CASSLGGSGVYGYTF.

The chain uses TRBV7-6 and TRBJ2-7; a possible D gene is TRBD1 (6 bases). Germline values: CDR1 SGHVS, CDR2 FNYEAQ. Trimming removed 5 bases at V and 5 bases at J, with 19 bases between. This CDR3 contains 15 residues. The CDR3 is CASSPTGQGFHEQYF. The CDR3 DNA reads TGTGCCAGCAGCCCGACGGGGCAGGGGTTCCACGAGCAGTACTTC.

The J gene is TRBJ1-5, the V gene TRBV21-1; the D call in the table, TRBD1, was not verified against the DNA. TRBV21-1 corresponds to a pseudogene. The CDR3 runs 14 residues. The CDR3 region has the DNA TGTGCCAGCAGCAGCGGGACAGGGAATCAGCCCCAGCATTTT. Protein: CASSSGTGNQPQHF.

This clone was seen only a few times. CDR3 amino acids: CASSQQTEAFF. In nucleotides, the CDR3 is TGTGCCAGCTCACAGCAGACTGAAGCTTTCTTT. The chain joins TRBV18 to TRBJ1-1; D uncertain. The CDR3 length is 11 residues. The germline CDR1 and CDR2 sequences are KGHSH and LQKENI. V gave up 4 bases and J gave up 5 bases, with 5 bases separating them. The full variable domain, with the rest looked up from reference TRBV18 and TRBJ1-1, is NAGVMQNPRHLVRRRGQEARLRCSPMKGHSHVYWYRQLPEEGLKFMVYLQKENIIDESGMPKERFSAEFPKEGPSILRIQQVVRGDSAAYFCASSQQTEAFFGQGTRLTVV.